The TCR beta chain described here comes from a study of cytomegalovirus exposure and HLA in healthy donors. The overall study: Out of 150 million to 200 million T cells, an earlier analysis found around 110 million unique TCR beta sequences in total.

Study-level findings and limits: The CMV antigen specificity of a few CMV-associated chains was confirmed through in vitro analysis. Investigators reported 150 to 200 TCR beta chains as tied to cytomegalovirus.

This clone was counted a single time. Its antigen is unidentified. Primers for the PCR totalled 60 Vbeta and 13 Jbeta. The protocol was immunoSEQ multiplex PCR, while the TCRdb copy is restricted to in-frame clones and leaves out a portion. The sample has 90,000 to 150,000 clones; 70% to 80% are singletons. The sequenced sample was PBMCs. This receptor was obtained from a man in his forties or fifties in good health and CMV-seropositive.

DNA of the CDR3: TGTGCCAGCAGGCACCCGCCGGGGAGCACTGAAGCTTTCTTT. It encodes CASRHPPGSTEAFF. The chain couples TRBV6-5 to TRBJ1-1; D ambiguous. The V and J ends lost 6 bases and 4 bases respectively, with 15 bases between them. Germline lookup yields CDR1 MNHEY and CDR2 SVGAGI. The CDR3 is 14 residues long.